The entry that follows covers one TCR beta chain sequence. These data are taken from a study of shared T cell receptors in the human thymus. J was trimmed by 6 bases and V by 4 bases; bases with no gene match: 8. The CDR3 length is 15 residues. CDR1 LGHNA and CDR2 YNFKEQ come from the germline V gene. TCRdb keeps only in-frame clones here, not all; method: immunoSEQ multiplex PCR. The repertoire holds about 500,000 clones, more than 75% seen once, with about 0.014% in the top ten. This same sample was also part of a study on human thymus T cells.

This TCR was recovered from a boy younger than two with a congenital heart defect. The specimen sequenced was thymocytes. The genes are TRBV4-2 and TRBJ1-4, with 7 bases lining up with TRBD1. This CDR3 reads CASSLRQGSDEKLFF. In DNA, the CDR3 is TGTGCCAGCAGCCTTCGACAGGGCTCAGATGAAAAACTGTTTTTT.